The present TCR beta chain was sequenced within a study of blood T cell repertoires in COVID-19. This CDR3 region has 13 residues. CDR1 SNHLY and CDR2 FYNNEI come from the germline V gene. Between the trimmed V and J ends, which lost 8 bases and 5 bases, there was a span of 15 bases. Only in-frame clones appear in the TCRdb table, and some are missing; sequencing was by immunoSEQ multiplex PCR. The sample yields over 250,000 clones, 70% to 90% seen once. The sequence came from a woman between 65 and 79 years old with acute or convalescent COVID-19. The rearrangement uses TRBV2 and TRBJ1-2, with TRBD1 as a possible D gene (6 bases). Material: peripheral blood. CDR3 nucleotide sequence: TGTGCCAGCTTTGGGGGCTCGGCGTATGGCTACACCTTC. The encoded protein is CASFGGSAYGYTF.